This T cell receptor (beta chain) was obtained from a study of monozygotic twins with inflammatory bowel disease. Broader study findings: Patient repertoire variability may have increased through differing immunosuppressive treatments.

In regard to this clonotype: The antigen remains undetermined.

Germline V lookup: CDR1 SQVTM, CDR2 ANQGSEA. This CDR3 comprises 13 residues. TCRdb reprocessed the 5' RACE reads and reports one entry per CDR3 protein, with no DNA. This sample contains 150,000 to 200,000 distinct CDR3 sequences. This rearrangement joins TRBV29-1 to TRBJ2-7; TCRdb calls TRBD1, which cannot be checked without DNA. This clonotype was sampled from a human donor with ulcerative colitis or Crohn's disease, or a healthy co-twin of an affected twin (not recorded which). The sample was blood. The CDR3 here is CSYSDKGTGEQYF.